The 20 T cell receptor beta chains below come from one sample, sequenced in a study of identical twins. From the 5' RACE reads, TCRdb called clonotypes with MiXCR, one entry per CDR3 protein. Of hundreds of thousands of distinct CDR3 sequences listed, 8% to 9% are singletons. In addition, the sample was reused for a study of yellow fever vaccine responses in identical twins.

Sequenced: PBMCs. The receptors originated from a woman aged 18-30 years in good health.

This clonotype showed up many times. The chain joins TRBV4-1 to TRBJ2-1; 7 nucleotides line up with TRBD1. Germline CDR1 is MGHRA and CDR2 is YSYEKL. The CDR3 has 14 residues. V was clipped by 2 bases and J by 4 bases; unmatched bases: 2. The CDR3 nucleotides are TGCGCCAGCAGCCAATCGGACAGGTACAATGAGCAGTTCTTC. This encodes CASSQSDRYNEQFF.

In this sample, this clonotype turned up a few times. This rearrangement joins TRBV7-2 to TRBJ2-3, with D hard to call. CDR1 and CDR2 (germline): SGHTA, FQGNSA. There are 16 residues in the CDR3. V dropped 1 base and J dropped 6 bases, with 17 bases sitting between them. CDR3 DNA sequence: TGTGCCAGCAGCTTAGTCTATAACGCAGTAAGGGATACGCAGTATTTT. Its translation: CASSLVYNAVRDTQYF. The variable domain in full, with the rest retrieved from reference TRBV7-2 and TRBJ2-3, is GAGVSQSPSNKVTEKGKDVELRCDPISGHTALYWYRQSLGQGLEFLIYFQGNSAPDKSGLPSDRFSAERTGGSVSTLTIQRTQQEDSAVYLCASSLVYNAVRDTQYFGPGTRLTVL.

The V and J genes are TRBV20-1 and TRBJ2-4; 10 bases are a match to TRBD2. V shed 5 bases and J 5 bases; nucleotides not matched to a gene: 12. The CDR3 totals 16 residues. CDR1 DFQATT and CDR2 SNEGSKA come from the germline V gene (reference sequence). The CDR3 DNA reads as TGCAGTGCTCCGGGGACTAGCGCTATAGTCCAAAACATTCAGTACTTC. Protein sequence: CSAPGTSAIVQNIQYF.

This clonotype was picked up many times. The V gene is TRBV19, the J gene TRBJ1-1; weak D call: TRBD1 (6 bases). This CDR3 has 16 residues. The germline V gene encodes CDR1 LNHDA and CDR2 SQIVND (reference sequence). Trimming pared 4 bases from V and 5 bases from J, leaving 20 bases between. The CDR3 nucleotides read TGTGCCAGTAGTACCCCAGTCACGGGGGCTGGTACTGAAGCTTTCTTT. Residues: CASSTPVTGAGTEAFF.

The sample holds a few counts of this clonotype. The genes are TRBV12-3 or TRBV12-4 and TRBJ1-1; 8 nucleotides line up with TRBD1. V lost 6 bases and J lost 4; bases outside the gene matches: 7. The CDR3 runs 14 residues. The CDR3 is CASRTGQAGTEAFF. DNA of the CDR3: TGTGCCAGCAGGACGGGACAGGCGGGCACTGAAGCTTTCTTT.

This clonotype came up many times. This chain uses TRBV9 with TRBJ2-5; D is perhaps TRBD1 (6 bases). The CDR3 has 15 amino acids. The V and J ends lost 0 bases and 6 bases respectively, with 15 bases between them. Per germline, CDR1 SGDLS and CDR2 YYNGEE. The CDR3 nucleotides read TGTGCCAGCAGCGTAGGTGAGGGACATGGCCAGACCCAGTACTTC. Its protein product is CASSVGEGHGQTQYF.

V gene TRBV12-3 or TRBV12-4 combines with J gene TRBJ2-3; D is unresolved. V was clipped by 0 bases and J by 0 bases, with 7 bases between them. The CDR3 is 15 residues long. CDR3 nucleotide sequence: TGTGCCAGCAGTTTAGCAAAGGGTAGCACAGATACGCAGTATTTT. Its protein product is CASSLAKGSTDTQYF.

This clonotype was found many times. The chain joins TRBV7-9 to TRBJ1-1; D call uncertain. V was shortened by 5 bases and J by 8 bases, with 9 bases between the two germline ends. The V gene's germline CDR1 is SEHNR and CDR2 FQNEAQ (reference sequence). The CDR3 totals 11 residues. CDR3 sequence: CASSREPEAFF. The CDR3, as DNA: TGTGCCAGCAGCCGGGAACCCGAAGCTTTCTTT.

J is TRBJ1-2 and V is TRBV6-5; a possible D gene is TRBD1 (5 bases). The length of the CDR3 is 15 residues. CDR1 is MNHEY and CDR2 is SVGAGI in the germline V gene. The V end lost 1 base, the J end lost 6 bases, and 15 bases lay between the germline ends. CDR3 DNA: TGTGCCAGCAGTTACTACGGGGCTCGGGAGGATGGCTACACCTTC. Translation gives CASSYYGAREDGYTF.

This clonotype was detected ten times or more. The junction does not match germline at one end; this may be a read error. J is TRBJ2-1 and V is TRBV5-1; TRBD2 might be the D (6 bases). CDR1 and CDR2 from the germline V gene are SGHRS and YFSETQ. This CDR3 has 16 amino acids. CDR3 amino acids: CASSSQRGGTYNEQFF. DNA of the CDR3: TGCGCCAGCAGCTCCCAGAGGGGAGGTACCTATAATGAGCAGTTCTTC.

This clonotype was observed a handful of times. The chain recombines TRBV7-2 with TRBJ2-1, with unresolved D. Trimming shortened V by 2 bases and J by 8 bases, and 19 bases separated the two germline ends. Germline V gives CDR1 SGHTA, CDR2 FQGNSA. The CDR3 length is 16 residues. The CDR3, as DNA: TGTGCCAGCAGCTTATTTTCAGCAGAATACCTGTATGAGCAGTTCTTC. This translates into CASSLFSAEYLYEQFF.

The CDR3 region has the DNA TGTGCCACCAGTGACCTCAACAGAGAGCCAGATACGCAGTATTTT. Translated: CATSDLNREPDTQYF. The rearrangement links TRBV24-1 to TRBJ2-3; D remains ambiguous. This CDR3 has 15 residues. Trimming shortened V by 4 bases and J by 4 bases, and 14 bases separated the two germline ends. Looked up from germline, CDR1 is KGHDR and CDR2 is SFDVKD.

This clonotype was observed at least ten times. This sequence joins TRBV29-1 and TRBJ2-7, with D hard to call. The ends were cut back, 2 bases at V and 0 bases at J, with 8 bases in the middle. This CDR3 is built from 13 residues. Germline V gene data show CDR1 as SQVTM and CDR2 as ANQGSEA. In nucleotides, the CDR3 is TGCAGCGTTGAACCTGCCAACTCCTACGAGCAGTACTTC. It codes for CSVEPANSYEQYF.

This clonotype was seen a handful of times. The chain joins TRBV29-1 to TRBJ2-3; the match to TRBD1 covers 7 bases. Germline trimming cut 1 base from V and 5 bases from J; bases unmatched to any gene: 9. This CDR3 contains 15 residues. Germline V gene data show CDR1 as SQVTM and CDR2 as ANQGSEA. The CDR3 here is CSVEGDSLLRDTQYF. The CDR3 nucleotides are TGCAGCGTTGAAGGGGACAGCCTGTTACGAGATACGCAGTATTTT.

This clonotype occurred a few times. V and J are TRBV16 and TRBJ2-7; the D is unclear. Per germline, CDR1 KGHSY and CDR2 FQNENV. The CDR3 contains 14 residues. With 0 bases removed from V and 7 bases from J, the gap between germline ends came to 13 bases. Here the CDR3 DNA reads TGTGCCAGCAGCCAATCGATGGGTTTGTGGGAGCAGTACTTC. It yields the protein CASSQSMGLWEQYF.

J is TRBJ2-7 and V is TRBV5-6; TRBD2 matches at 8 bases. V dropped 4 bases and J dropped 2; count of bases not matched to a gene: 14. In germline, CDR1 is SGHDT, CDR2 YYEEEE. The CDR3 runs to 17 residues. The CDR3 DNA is TGTGCCAGCAGCCGCGAACCGTCTAGCGGGCATACCTACGAGCAGTACTTC. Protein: CASSREPSSGHTYEQYF.

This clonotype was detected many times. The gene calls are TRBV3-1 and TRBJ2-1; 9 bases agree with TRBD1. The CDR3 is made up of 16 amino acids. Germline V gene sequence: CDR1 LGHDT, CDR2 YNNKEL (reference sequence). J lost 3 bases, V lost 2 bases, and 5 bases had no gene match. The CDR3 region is CASSQLGGQGYNEQFF. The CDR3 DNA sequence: TGTGCCAGCAGCCAATTAGGGGGACAGGGCTACAATGAGCAGTTCTTC.

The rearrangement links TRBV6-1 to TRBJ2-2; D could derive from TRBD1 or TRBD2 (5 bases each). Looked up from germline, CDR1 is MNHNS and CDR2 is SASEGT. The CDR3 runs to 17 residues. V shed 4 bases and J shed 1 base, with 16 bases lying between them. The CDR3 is CASSAPMGVLNTGELFF. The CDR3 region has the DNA TGTGCCAGCAGTGCCCCTATGGGGGTTTTGAACACCGGGGAGCTGTTTTTT.

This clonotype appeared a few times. The CDR3 reads CASTTGSGRYEQYF. DNA for the CDR3: TGCGCCAGCACAACAGGGTCGGGTCGGTACGAGCAGTACTTC. V and J are TRBV5-1 and TRBJ2-7; perhaps TRBD1 as D (6 bases). The CDR3 consists of 14 residues. V lost 6 bases and J 4 bases, leaving 17 bases between the germline ends. Germline V lookup: CDR1 SGHRS, CDR2 YFSETQ.

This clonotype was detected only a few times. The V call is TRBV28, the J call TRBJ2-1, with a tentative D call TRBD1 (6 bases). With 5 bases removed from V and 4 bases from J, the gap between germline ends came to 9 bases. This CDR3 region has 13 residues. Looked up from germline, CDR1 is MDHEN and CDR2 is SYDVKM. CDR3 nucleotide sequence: TGTGCCAGCAGTAACAGGGTTTACAATGAGCAGTTCTTC. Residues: CASSNRVYNEQFF.